Listed below are T cell receptor beta chains from one sample, sequenced in a study of blood T cell repertoires in COVID-19. The table came from immunoSEQ multiplex PCR; TCRdb's copy has only in-frame clones and leaves some out. The sample yields around 440,000 clones, 88% seen once. The specimen sequenced was peripheral blood. These receptors all come from a woman between 45 and 65 years old with COVID-19, enrolled during active disease. Both conserved end residues are part of each CDR3. D genes are given only for firm matches. Expanded clones get a size class; other rows say once, few or many, or leave the size out.

CDR3 length	clone size	J gene	V gene	D gene	CDR3 protein	CDR3 DNA
13	-	TRBJ2-5	TRBV12-3/TRBV12-4	-	CASSLGSGETQYF	TGTGCCAGCAGTTTAGGGTCAGGCGAGACCCAGTACTTC
17	-	TRBJ2-3	TRBV30	TRBD2	CAWSRGLAGGNEDTQYF	TGTGCCTGGAGCAGGGGACTAGCGGGGGGGAACGAAGATACGCAGTATTTT
16	few	TRBJ1-2	TRBV2	-	CAYRLRADPFNYGYTF	TGTGCCTACAGACTGAGGGCGGATCCTTTTAACTATGGCTACACCTTC
15	once	TRBJ1-1	TRBV6-5	-	CATDTRRGGNTEAFF	TGTGCCACCGATACCAGGAGGGGGGGGAACACTGAAGCTTTCTTT
15	once	TRBJ2-5	TRBV5-1	-	CASSSSVQYQETQYF	TGCGCCAGCAGCTCCTCCGTACAGTACCAAGAGACCCAGTACTTC
13	-	TRBJ1-1	TRBV15	-	CATSRNPRGEAFF	TGTGCCACCAGCAGAAACCCCCGGGGAGAAGCTTTCTTT
12	-	TRBJ2-1	TRBV2	-	CASSSDREEQFF	TGTGCCAGCAGTAGTGACAGAGAAGAGCAGTTCTTC
17	-	TRBJ2-3	TRBV4-1	-	CASSQKLSGEGTDTQYF	TGCGCCAGCAGCCAGAAACTTAGCGGTGAGGGAACAGATACGCAGTATTTT
14	-	TRBJ1-2	TRBV25-1	TRBD1	CASSDGTDPYGYTF	TGTGCCAGCAGTGACGGGACAGACCCCTATGGCTACACCTTC
15	few	TRBJ1-3	TRBV30	-	CAWSAGVTRGNTIYF	TGTGCCTGGAGTGCAGGGGTCACGAGAGGAAACACCATATATTTT
15	-	TRBJ2-7	TRBV10-1	TRBD1	CASSEWGQGGNEQYF	TGCGCCAGCAGTGAGTGGGGACAGGGGGGCAACGAGCAGTACTTC
13	-	TRBJ2-2	TRBV19	-	CAARLANTGELFF	TGTGCCGCTAGGCTGGCGAACACCGGGGAGCTGTTTTTT
11	once	TRBJ2-4	TRBV11-2	-	CASSQGYIQYF	TGTGCCAGCAGCCAGGGGTACATTCAGTACTTC
17	-	TRBJ1-5	TRBV10-3	TRBD1	CAISESAGTGNNQPQHF	TGTGCCATCAGTGAGTCGGCCGGGACAGGGAACAATCAGCCCCAGCATTTT
14	-	TRBJ1-3	TRBV7-9	TRBD1	CASRPDRGRNTIYF	TGTGCCAGCAGACCCGACAGGGGAAGAAACACCATATATTTT
15	-	TRBJ1-1	TRBV18	-	CASSLTEIMNTEAFF	TGTGCCAGCTCTTTGACTGAGATAATGAACACTGAAGCTTTCTTT
15	-	TRBJ1-2	TRBV7-3	TRBD1	CASSQTGQGDYGYTF	TGTGCCAGCAGCCAAACGGGACAGGGAGACTATGGCTACACCTTC
15	-	TRBJ1-5	TRBV30	-	CAWSGEGVSNQPQHF	TGTGCCTGGAGTGGGGAGGGAGTCAGCAATCAGCCCCAGCATTTT
14	-	TRBJ1-1	TRBV30	TRBD1	CAWRDRGLITEAFF	TGTGCCTGGAGGGACAGGGGGCTGATCACTGAAGCTTTCTTT
16	-	TRBJ1-2	TRBV4-2	-	CASSQEVTNRAHGYTF	TGTGCCAGCAGCCAAGAAGTGACGAACAGGGCCCATGGCTACACCTTC
17	-	TRBJ1-1	TRBV10-3	-	CAISGSPTTRAGTEAFF	TGTGCCATCAGCGGGAGCCCGACGACTAGGGCCGGGACTGAAGCTTTCTTT
15	-	TRBJ2-7	TRBV30	-	CAWSVLAGTPYEQYF	TGTGCCTGGAGTGTATTGGCAGGGACTCCCTACGAGCAGTACTTC
17	-	TRBJ2-1	TRBV6-1	TRBD2	CASSVRSSGGRGIEQFF	TGTGCCAGCAGTGTAAGGTCTAGCGGGGGCAGAGGAATTGAGCAGTTCTTC
14	few	TRBJ1-5	TRBV10-3	-	CAIRDSSSNQPQHF	TGTGCCATCAGGGACAGTTCTAGCAATCAGCCCCAGCATTTT
14	-	TRBJ1-1	TRBV6-5	-	CASRPPTGNTEAFF	TGTGCCAGCAGACCGCCCACAGGGAACACTGAAGCTTTCTTT
14	-	TRBJ1-1	TRBV10-3	-	CAISESAGYTEAFF	TGTGCCATCAGTGAGTCGGCGGGCTACACTGAAGCTTTCTTT
15	-	TRBJ1-3	TRBV5-1	TRBD1	CASRPGQGSGNTIYF	TGCGCCAGCAGACCTGGACAGGGGAGTGGAAACACCATATATTTT
15	-	TRBJ2-1	TRBV5-1	TRBD1	CASSLNRGWDNEQFF	TGCGCCAGCAGCTTGAACAGGGGTTGGGACAATGAGCAGTTCTTC
15	-	TRBJ1-2	TRBV3-1/TRBV3-2	-	CASSPPSTGPDGYTF	TGTGCCAGCAGCCCACCATCGACAGGACCCGATGGCTACACCTTC
15	once	TRBJ2-7	TRBV5-1	TRBD1	CASGGGTGGNMEQYF	TGCGCCAGCGGAGGTGGGACAGGGGGGAATATGGAGCAGTACTTC
11	-	TRBJ2-3	TRBV6-5	-	CASKGTDTQYF	TGTGCCAGCAAGGGGACAGATACGCAGTATTTT
13	-	TRBJ1-2	TRBV21-1	-	CAPRGRHGYGYTF	TGTGCCCCCAGGGGACGACACGGATATGGCTACACCTTC
16	-	TRBJ1-5	TRBV5-1	-	CASSLEDSYSNQPQHF	TGCGCCAGCAGCTTGGAAGACAGCTATAGCAATCAGCCCCAGCATTTT
15	once	TRBJ2-5	TRBV5-1	TRBD1	CASSVLGGWGETQYF	TGCGCCAGCAGTGTCTTAGGGGGCTGGGGAGAGACCCAGTACTTC
14	-	TRBJ2-5	TRBV30	-	CAWNTGAGWETQYF	TGTGCCTGGAATACAGGGGCGGGGTGGGAGACCCAGTACTTC
17	-	TRBJ2-1	TRBV9	-	CASSPSLRDSGYNEQFF	TGTGCCAGCAGCCCTAGCCTGAGGGACAGCGGGTACAATGAGCAGTTCTTC
16	-	TRBJ1-2	TRBV27	TRBD1	CASSFQGAPSNYGYTF	TGTGCCAGCAGTTTTCAGGGGGCTCCCTCTAACTATGGCTACACCTTC
15	-	TRBJ1-2	TRBV18	TRBD1	CASSPAGTGGYGYTF	TGTGCCAGCTCACCAGCCGGGACAGGGGGCTATGGCTACACCTTC
21	-	TRBJ1-2	TRBV3-1/TRBV3-2	TRBD1	CASSQDIFPVSRTGGRDGYTF	TGTGCCAGCAGCCAAGATATTTTCCCCGTGAGCCGTACAGGGGGCAGGGATGGCTACACCTTC
15	once	TRBJ1-2	TRBV11-2	TRBD1	CASSLDGRGGEGYTF	TGTGCCAGCAGCTTAGATGGCAGAGGGGGCGAAGGCTACACCTTC
14	-	TRBJ2-3	TRBV7-3	-	CASSLNPGPDTQYF	TGTGCCAGCAGCTTAAATCCGGGTCCAGATACGCAGTATTTT
15	-	TRBJ2-5	TRBV30	-	CAWGPGPRGQETQYF	TGTGCCTGGGGGCCAGGGCCCCGTGGGCAAGAGACCCAGTACTTC
12	-	TRBJ2-2	TRBV29-1	-	CSASDYTGELFF	TGCAGCGCTTCGGACTACACCGGGGAGCTGTTTTTT
15	once	TRBJ1-2	TRBV5-6	TRBD1	CASSLGLGQGTGYTF	TGTGCCAGCAGCTTGGGCCTCGGACAGGGGACTGGCTACACCTTC
16	-	TRBJ2-3	TRBV19	TRBD2	CASSQTSGGRTDTQYF	TGTGCCAGTAGTCAGACTAGCGGGGGACGCACAGATACGCAGTATTTT